Given below is one TCR beta chain in context. This sample was taken from a study of T cell changes during pregnancy in multiple sclerosis. This table comes from immunoSEQ multiplex PCR, and its TCRdb copy is limited to in-frame clones, with some not included. The repertoire consists of over 80,000 clones, with about nine tenths occurring once and the leading ten covering 0.76%. CDR3 length: 17 amino acids. Trimming pared 5 bases from V and 2 bases from J, leaving 16 bases between. The germline gives CDR1 SGHTA, CDR2 FQGNSA. The chain combines TRBV7-2 with TRBJ2-6; a weak D match, TRBD2 (5 bases). The clonotype was recovered from a female donor in good health, enrolled as a control in a pregnancy study. The sequencing here drew on peripheral blood, taken in the second trimester of pregnancy. The CDR3 DNA follows: TGTGCCAGCAGCCCCCACGCGGGTTTTGCTGGGGCCAACGTCCTGACTTTC. It encodes CASSPHAGFAGANVLTF.